This TCR beta chain emerged from a study of blood T cell repertoires in COVID-19. Study overall: The United States, Italy and Spain provided the acute and convalescent COVID-19 samples. The analysed material was cDNA or gDNA that came from T cells, B-cell-depleted T cells, or PBMCs.

Germline V gives CDR1 KGHDR, CDR2 SFDVKD. This CDR3 has 19 residues. V was clipped by 2 bases and J by 0 bases; unmatched bases: 9. Original handling: The assay estimated nucleated cells by amplifying reference gene primers. Clones were read by immunoSEQ multiplex PCR, and TCRdb kept only the in-frame ones, dropping some. V and J calls and clone size are as listed in that table; D and trimming were resolved from the DNA. The repertoire holds approximately 260,000 clones, with 84% as singletons. The chain is built from TRBV24-1 and TRBJ2-1; TRBD1 aligns across 10 bases. The origin of this receptor is a human donor in a cohort sampled during active COVID-19. Input material: peripheral blood. In nucleotides, the CDR3 is TGTGCCACCAGTGATTCTAAACCGGGACAGGGGAGCTCCTACAATGAGCAGTTCTTC. It encodes CATSDSKPGQGSSYNEQFF.